The 18 T cell receptor beta chains listed next were all sequenced from one sample in a study of cytomegalovirus exposure and HLA in healthy donors. The PCR had 60 Vbeta and 13 Jbeta primers. Repertoires were generated with immunoSEQ multiplex PCR, while TCRdb's copy carries only in-frame clones and drops some. The data hold about 180,000 clones, with just over 75% observed a single time. Sequencing was carried out using PBMCs. The receptors derive from a man aged 18 to 29 in good health and CMV-seronegative.

V is TRBV30 and J is TRBJ1-2; TRBD1 aligns across 9 bases. Unmatched junction bases numbered 18, after V lost 3 bases and J lost 4 bases. The CDR3 runs to 18 residues. Germline values: CDR1 GTSNPN, CDR2 SVGIG (reference sequence). CDR3 sequence: CAWSGGGFETGGLYGYTF. CDR3 in DNA: TGTGCCTGGAGCGGCGGGGGGTTTGAGACAGGGGGGCTCTATGGCTACACCTTC. The full variable domain, completed using reference TRBV30 and TRBJ1-2, is SQTIHQWPATLVQPVGSPLSLECTVEGTSNPNLYWYRQAAGRGLQLLFYSVGIGQISSEVPQNLSASRPQDRQFILSSKKLLLSDSGFYLCAWSGGGFETGGLYGYTFGSGTRLTVV.

The chain links TRBV13 to TRBJ2-5, with 12 bases identical to TRBD1. This CDR3 is built from 14 residues. CDR1 and CDR2 from the germline V gene are PRHDT and FYEKMQ (reference sequence). J gave up 5 bases and V 7 bases, and 5 bases lay outside the gene matches. DNA of the CDR3: TGTGCCAGCACCCCGGGACAGGGGGCCGAGACCCAGTACTTC. Translating it yields CASTPGQGAETQYF. The whole variable domain, filled in from reference TRBV13 and TRBJ2-5, reads AAGVIQSPRHLIKEKRETATLKCYPIPRHDTVYWYQQGPGQDPQFLISFYEKMQSDKGSIPDRFSAQQFSDYHSELNMSSLELGDSALYFCASTPGQGAETQYFGPGTRLLVL.

This clone was observed a handful of times. J is TRBJ1-5 and V is TRBV27, with D perhaps TRBD1 (5 bases). Germline-derived CDR1 and CDR2 are MNHEY and SMNVEV (reference sequence). The CDR3 sequence is 15 residues long. Trimming stripped 4 bases from V and 2 bases from J, with 12 bases between. CDR3 nucleotide sequence: TGTGCCAGCAGTTCCCAGGGCTGGGGCAATCAGCCCCAGCATTTT. Amino acids: CASSSQGWGNQPQHF.

The chain couples TRBV9 to TRBJ2-2; no clear D gene. The CDR3 runs to 14 residues. Germline CDR1 reads SGDLS; CDR2 reads YYNGEE. Trimming took off 1 base at V and 3 bases at J, with 7 bases between the two ends. The CDR3 sequence is CASSVSEYTGELFF. As DNA, the CDR3 is TGTGCCAGCAGCGTATCTGAGTACACCGGGGAGCTGTTTTTT.

The chain combines TRBV5-1 with TRBJ1-1, with 7 bases matching TRBD1. The length of the CDR3 is 15 residues. Unmatched junction bases numbered 7, after V lost 4 bases and J lost 1 base. Germline CDR1 reads SGHRS; CDR2 reads YFSETQ. CDR3 residues: CASSQQGISNTEAFF. The CDR3 nucleotides read TGCGCCAGCAGCCAACAGGGGATCTCGAACACTGAAGCTTTCTTT.

The J gene is TRBJ1-2, the V gene TRBV6-1; maybe TRBD1 (5 bases). Trimming removed 2 bases at V and 3 bases at J, with 13 bases between. Looked up from germline, CDR1 is MNHNS and CDR2 is SASEGT. The CDR3 has 15 residues. This CDR3 reads CASSELRGSDYGYTF. DNA for the CDR3: TGTGCCAGCAGTGAACTCCGGGGGTCGGACTATGGCTACACCTTC.

This clone was seen a few times. The chain has TRBV10-3 and TRBJ1-4, with D hard to call. Germline V gene sequence: CDR1 ENHRY, CDR2 SYGVKD. Between the trimmed V and J ends, which lost 3 bases and 5 bases, there was a span of 10 bases. This CDR3 spans 14 amino acids. The CDR3 loop is CAISDRASNEKLFF. The DNA for the CDR3 is TGTGCCATCAGTGATAGAGCCTCGAATGAAAAACTGTTTTTT.

The rearrangement joins TRBV18 to TRBJ2-7; TRBD1 aligns across 7 bases. The germline gives CDR1 KGHSH, CDR2 LQKENI. J gave up 5 bases and V 4 bases, and 2 bases lay outside the gene matches. The length of the CDR3 is 12 residues. This CDR3 reads CASSQTGNEQYF. The CDR3 region has the DNA TGTGCCAGCTCACAGACAGGGAACGAGCAGTACTTC.

V and J are TRBV11-2 and TRBJ2-3, with 7 bases identical to TRBD1. The J segment lost 3 bases and the V segment lost 5 bases, leaving 8 bases of the junction unmatched. Looked up from germline, CDR1 is SGHAT and CDR2 is FQNNGV. The CDR3 is 15 amino acids. DNA for the CDR3: TGTGCCAGCAGCATTAACAGGGGCGCAACAGATACGCAGTATTTT. As protein: CASSINRGATDTQYF.

This rearrangement joins TRBV11-3 to TRBJ2-5, with 8 nucleotides matching TRBD2. The J segment lost 5 bases and the V segment lost 1 base, leaving 12 bases of the junction unmatched. Germline loops: CDR1 SGHNT, CDR2 YENEEA. The CDR3 consists of 17 residues. CDR3 region: CASSLGAEREFEETQYF. CDR3 DNA: TGTGCCAGCAGCTTAGGGGCGGAGCGGGAGTTTGAGGAGACCCAGTACTTC.

This CDR3 is CATSRDGAELQFF. The CDR3 bases are TGTGCCACCAGCAGAGATGGGGCCGAGCTCCAGTTCTTC. The chain employs TRBV15 and TRBJ2-1; possibly TRBD1 for D (5 bases). The CDR3 length is 13 residues. With 0 bases removed from V and 13 bases from J, the gap between germline ends came to 13 bases. The germline CDR1 and CDR2 sequences are LNHNV and YYDKDF (reference sequence).

The chain is built from TRBV20-1 and TRBJ1-1; 7 nucleotides match TRBD1. Germline loops: CDR1 DFQATT, CDR2 SNEGSKA (reference sequence). This CDR3 is 11 amino acids long. The trim removed 4 bases at V and 13 bases at J, leaving 9 bases unmatched. CDR3 residues: CSATGGSSVFF. Written as DNA, the CDR3 is TGCAGTGCTACAGGGGGATCCTCTGTTTTCTTT.

About this clone itself: Other DNA sequences from this sample encode an identical CDR3 as well. The rearrangement uses TRBV5-5 and TRBJ2-1; D may be TRBD1 (6 bases). Germline CDR1 SGHKS, CDR2 YYEKEE (reference sequence). Trimming removed 0 bases from V and 4 bases from J, with 11 bases in between. The CDR3 is made up of 15 amino acids. CDR3 DNA sequence: TGTGCCAGCAGCTTGGGCCAGGGGCGGTACAATGAGCAGTTCTTC. This gives the protein CASSLGQGRYNEQFF. The complete variable domain, with remaining parts taken from reference TRBV5-5 and TRBJ2-1, reads DAGVTQSPTHLIKTRGQQVTLRCSPISGHKSVSWYQQVLGQGPQFIFQYYEKEERGRGNFPDRFSARQFPNYSSELNVNALLLGDSALYLCASSLGQGRYNEQFFGPGTRLTVL.

V and J are TRBV5-5 and TRBJ2-7, with D possibly TRBD1 on 6 matching bases. The CDR3 is 14 residues long. Between the trimmed V and J ends, which lost 4 bases and 4 bases, there was a span of 15 bases. The germline V gene has CDR1 SGHKS and CDR2 YYEKEE (reference sequence). As DNA, the CDR3 is TGTGCCAGCAGCCAGGGGACACCCATGTACGAGCAGTACTTC. Protein sequence: CASSQGTPMYEQYF.

The V gene is TRBV29-1, the J gene TRBJ2-5, with TRBD1 matching over 11 bases. The junction had 5 bases not matched to a gene; V was cut back by 7 bases and J by 1 base. From germline, CDR1 is SQVTM and CDR2 ANQGSEA. The CDR3 loop spans 14 amino acids. The CDR3 nucleotides are TGCAGCGCTGGACAGGGGGCGCGCCAAGAGACCCAGTACTTC. This translates into CSAGQGARQETQYF.

The chain has TRBV7-2 and TRBJ1-1; 9 nucleotides align to TRBD1. The CDR3 consists of 15 residues. Trimming at V came to 6 bases and at J to 7 bases, leaving 12 bases not matched to a gene. The germline CDR1 and CDR2 sequences are SGHTA and FQGNSA. The DNA for the CDR3 is TGTGCCAGCAGTAACGGACAGGGGACCATAAGTGAAGCTTTCTTT. It encodes CASSNGQGTISEAFF.

V is TRBV4-3 and J is TRBJ2-1, with 11 positions matching TRBD2. V was pared by 0 bases and J by 7 bases, with 8 bases of the junction left unmatched. CDR1 LGHNA and CDR2 YSLEER come from the germline V gene. The CDR3 spans 17 residues. For the CDR3, the DNA is TGCGCCAGCAGCCAAGATCTCGGAACTAGCGGGGGAAATGAGCAGTTCTTC. This encodes CASSQDLGTSGGNEQFF.

The chain couples TRBV5-1 to TRBJ2-3, with 10 bases matching TRBD2. Germline V CDR1 and CDR2: SGHRS, YFSETQ. Unmatched junction bases numbered 8, after V lost 2 bases and J lost 2 bases. The CDR3 runs to 17 residues. CDR3 coding DNA: TGCGCCAGCAGCTTCCCCCAACTAGCGGGACCCACAGATACGCAGTATTTT. Translated: CASSFPQLAGPTDTQYF.